This paragraph reports one TCR beta chain. This entry is derived from a study of radiotherapy plus CTLA-4 blockade in lung cancer. Trimming pared 2 bases from V and 2 bases from J, leaving 4 bases between. The length of the CDR3 is 13 residues. CDR1 and CDR2 (germline): KGHSH, LQKENI. Only in-frame clones appear in the TCRdb table, and some are missing; sequencing was by immunoSEQ multiplex PCR. This table has roughly 130,000 clones, around 89% appearing once. The sequence was obtained from a human donor with non-small cell lung cancer that progressed on radiotherapy plus ipilimumab. The V gene is TRBV18, the J gene TRBJ2-1; no firm D call. The specimen was peripheral blood, collected from a patient treated with radiotherapy plus ipilimumab. The CDR3 region has the DNA TGTGCCAGCTCACCATATCCCTACAATGAGCAGTTCTTC. Its protein is CASSPYPYNEQFF.